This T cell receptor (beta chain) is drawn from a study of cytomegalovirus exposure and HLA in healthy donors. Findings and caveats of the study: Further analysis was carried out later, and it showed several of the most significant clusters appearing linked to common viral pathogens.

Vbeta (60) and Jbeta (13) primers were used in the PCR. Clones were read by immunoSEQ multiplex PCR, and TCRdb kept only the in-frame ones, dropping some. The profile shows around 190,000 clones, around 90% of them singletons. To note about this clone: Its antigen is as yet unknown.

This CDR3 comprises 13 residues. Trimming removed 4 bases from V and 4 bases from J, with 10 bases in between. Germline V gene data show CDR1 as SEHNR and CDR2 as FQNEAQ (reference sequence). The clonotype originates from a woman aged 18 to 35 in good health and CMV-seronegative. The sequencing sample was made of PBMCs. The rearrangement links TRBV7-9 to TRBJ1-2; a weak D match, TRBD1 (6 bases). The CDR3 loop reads CASSSDSLYGYTF. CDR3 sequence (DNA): TGTGCCAGCAGCTCGGACAGCCTCTATGGCTACACCTTC.